These 11 T cell receptor beta chains came from one sample sequenced in a study of shared clonotypes between healthy human individuals. As defined, naive CD8 cells were CD45RO-negative and positively selected for CCR7, with terminally differentiated effector memory CD45RA+ cells excluded. Assay used: immunoSEQ multiplex PCR; TCRdb lists only in-frame clones, some missing. This sample yields 600,000 or so clones, of which more than 95% are seen a single time; 0.25% to 0.35% belongs to the top ten. The sample was naive CD8+ T cells sorted from blood. These receptors all stem from a man aged 25-40 years in good health.

The chain uses TRBV9 and TRBJ2-2; perhaps TRBD2 as D (5 bases). Germline V gives CDR1 SGDLS, CDR2 YYNGEE. CDR3 length equals 17 residues. Trimming pared 1 base from V and 0 bases from J, leaving 13 bases between. CDR3 DNA sequence: TGTGCCAGCAGCGTAAGTCGGAGCGGTTCGAACACCGGGGAGCTGTTTTTT. Translating it yields CASSVSRSGSNTGELFF.

The V call is TRBV28, the J call TRBJ1-1, with TRBD1 identical over 7 bases. The V gene's germline CDR1 is MDHEN and CDR2 SYDVKM. The junction had 6 bases not matched to a gene; V was cut back by 6 bases and J by 2 bases. This CDR3 comprises 14 residues. The CDR3 DNA sequence: TGTGCCAGCAGCTTACGACAGGGAAACACTGAAGCTTTCTTT. Encoded protein: CASSLRQGNTEAFF.

This chain connects TRBV6-6 to TRBJ1-5, with D hard to call. CDR1 and CDR2 (germline): MNHNY, SVGAGI (reference sequence). The CDR3 has 15 amino acids. V was trimmed by 4 bases and J by 5 bases, leaving 15 bases between them. The CDR3 DNA sequence: TGTGCCAGCAGTTCCTGGGCTCCCGGGGATCAGCCCCAGCATTTT. Its protein product is CASSSWAPGDQPQHF.

The rearrangement links TRBV7-8 to TRBJ2-3; 8 bases map to TRBD1. Germline V lookup: CDR1 SGHVS, CDR2 FQNEAQ. CDR3 length equals 19 residues. V lost 5 bases to trimming and J lost 6 bases; unmatched junction nucleotides: 22. The CDR3 loop is CASSLGQGRVLSPADTQYF. The CDR3 DNA reads as TGTGCCAGCAGCCTCGGACAGGGACGGGTCTTGTCTCCCGCGGATACGCAGTATTTT.

The V gene is TRBV6-1, the J gene TRBJ2-5; 8 bases map to TRBD1. In germline, CDR1 is MNHNS, CDR2 SASEGT. The CDR3 loop spans 15 amino acids. V gave up 8 bases and J gave up 7 bases; unmatched junction bases: 15. The CDR3 spells CASDNPAGGFVTQYF. The CDR3 bases are TGTGCCAGCGATAATCCGGCAGGGGGCTTCGTGACCCAGTACTTC.

The chain couples TRBV15 to TRBJ1-1; 7 bases agree with TRBD1. This CDR3 is 13 amino acids long. Germline V CDR1 and CDR2: LNHNV, YYDKDF (reference sequence). Germline trimming cut 8 bases from V and 0 bases from J; bases unmatched to any gene: 3. In nucleotides, the CDR3 is TGTGCCACCGCGGGACAGATGAACACTGAAGCTTTCTTT. This encodes CATAGQMNTEAFF.

The rearrangement links TRBV28 to TRBJ2-2; D unresolved. CDR3 length equals 15 residues. Germline V gene sequence: CDR1 MDHEN, CDR2 SYDVKM. Trimming took off 6 bases at V and 6 bases at J, with 17 bases between the two ends. CDR3 nucleotide sequence: TGTGCCAGCAGCCCCGACTCAGGTCGGGCCGGGGAGCTGTTTTTT. Protein: CASSPDSGRAGELFF.

V gene TRBV11-2 combines with J gene TRBJ2-7, with D perhaps TRBD2 (6 bases). Germline assignment: CDR1 SGHAT and CDR2 FQNNGV. The V end lost 5 bases, the J end lost 5 bases, and 16 bases lay between the germline ends. The CDR3 sequence is 14 residues long. CDR3 DNA: TGTGCCAGCAGCACCACGGGCGGGAATAACGAGCAGTACTTC. Residues: CASSTTGGNNEQYF.

V and J are TRBV7-6 and TRBJ2-1; maybe TRBD2 (5 bases). Trimming removed 8 bases at V and 8 bases at J, with 16 bases between. This CDR3 has 13 amino acids. CDR1 SGHVS and CDR2 FNYEAQ come from the germline V gene. Here the CDR3 DNA reads TGTGCCAGCGCGCTAGAGGCGGGCCATGAGCAGTTCTTC. This codes for CASALEAGHEQFF. The full variable domain, its missing parts supplied by reference TRBV7-6 and TRBJ2-1, is GAGVSQSPRYKVTKRGQDVALRCDPISGHVSLYWYRQALGQGPEFLTYFNYEAQQDKSGLPNDRFSAERPEGSISTLTIQRTEQRDSAMYRCASALEAGHEQFFGPGTRLTVL.

The chain combines TRBV7-9 with TRBJ2-1; D is possibly TRBD2 (6 bases). The CDR3 length is 15 residues. V lost 7 bases to trimming and J lost 7 bases, with 20 bases between them. Germline CDR1 is SEHNR and CDR2 is FQNEAQ (reference sequence). CDR3 in amino acids: CASNINPVGGNEQFF. As DNA, the CDR3 is TGTGCCAGCAACATAAATCCCGTGGGGGGAAATGAGCAGTTCTTC.

This chain links TRBV7-6 with TRBJ2-1; 9 positions match TRBD2. With V trimmed by 5 bases and J by 8 bases, 7 bases remained unmatched. Germline CDR1 is SGHVS and CDR2 is FNYEAQ. CDR3 size: 14 residues. The CDR3 DNA reads TGTGCCAGCAGCCTTAGCGGGAGAGGGTATGAGCAGTTCTTC. It yields the protein CASSLSGRGYEQFF.